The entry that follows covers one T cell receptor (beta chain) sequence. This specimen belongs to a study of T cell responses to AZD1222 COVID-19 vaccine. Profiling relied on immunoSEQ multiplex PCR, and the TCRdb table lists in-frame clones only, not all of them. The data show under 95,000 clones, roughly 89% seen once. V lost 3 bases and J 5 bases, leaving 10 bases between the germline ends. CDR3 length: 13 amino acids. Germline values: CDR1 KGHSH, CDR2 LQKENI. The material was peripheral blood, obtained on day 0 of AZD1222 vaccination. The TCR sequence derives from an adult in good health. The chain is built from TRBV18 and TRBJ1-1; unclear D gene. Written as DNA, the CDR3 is TGTGCCAGCTCACCGCTAAGAGAAACTGAAGCTTTCTTT. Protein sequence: CASSPLRETEAFF.